Listed here is a single TCR beta chain. Its antigen is undetermined. This sample is drawn from a study of T-cell memory formation after mild COVID-19. The overall study: Each donor largely had its own TCR clusters. Notes on the study in general: Clones contracting over day 15 to 85 were CD4/CD8 balanced, with later expanders leaning CD4+.

A 5'RACE reaction primed in the constant segment made cDNA libraries of TCR alpha and TCR beta, and these carried sample barcodes and UMIs. MiXCR was run by TCRdb on the 5' RACE reads, yielding one entry per CDR3 protein. The sample has 190,000 or so distinct CDR3 sequences, 10% to 13% seen once. CDR1 and CDR2 (germline): LNHDA, SQIVND (reference sequence). This CDR3 contains 12 residues. The V gene end was trimmed by 10 bases and the J gene end by 2 bases; junction bases not matched to a gene: 5. The sequencing input was PBMCs or a T cell subset sorted from them (not recorded which). This sequence joins TRBV19 and TRBJ2-7; 7 bases fit TRBD1. This TCR derives from a man younger than 30 who had mild COVID-19 (a few samples of this study predate the infection). Cell type and time point are not known. Written as DNA, the CDR3 is TGTGCCACCTCGGGACAGACCTACGAGCAGTACTTC. Its protein product is CATSGQTYEQYF. The complete variable domain, with remaining parts taken from reference TRBV19 and TRBJ2-7, reads DGGITQSPKYLFRKEGQNVTLSCEQNLNHDAMYWYRQDPGQGLRLIYYSQIVNDFQKGDIAEGYSVSREKKESFPLTVTSAQKNPTAFYLCATSGQTYEQYFGPGTRLTVT.